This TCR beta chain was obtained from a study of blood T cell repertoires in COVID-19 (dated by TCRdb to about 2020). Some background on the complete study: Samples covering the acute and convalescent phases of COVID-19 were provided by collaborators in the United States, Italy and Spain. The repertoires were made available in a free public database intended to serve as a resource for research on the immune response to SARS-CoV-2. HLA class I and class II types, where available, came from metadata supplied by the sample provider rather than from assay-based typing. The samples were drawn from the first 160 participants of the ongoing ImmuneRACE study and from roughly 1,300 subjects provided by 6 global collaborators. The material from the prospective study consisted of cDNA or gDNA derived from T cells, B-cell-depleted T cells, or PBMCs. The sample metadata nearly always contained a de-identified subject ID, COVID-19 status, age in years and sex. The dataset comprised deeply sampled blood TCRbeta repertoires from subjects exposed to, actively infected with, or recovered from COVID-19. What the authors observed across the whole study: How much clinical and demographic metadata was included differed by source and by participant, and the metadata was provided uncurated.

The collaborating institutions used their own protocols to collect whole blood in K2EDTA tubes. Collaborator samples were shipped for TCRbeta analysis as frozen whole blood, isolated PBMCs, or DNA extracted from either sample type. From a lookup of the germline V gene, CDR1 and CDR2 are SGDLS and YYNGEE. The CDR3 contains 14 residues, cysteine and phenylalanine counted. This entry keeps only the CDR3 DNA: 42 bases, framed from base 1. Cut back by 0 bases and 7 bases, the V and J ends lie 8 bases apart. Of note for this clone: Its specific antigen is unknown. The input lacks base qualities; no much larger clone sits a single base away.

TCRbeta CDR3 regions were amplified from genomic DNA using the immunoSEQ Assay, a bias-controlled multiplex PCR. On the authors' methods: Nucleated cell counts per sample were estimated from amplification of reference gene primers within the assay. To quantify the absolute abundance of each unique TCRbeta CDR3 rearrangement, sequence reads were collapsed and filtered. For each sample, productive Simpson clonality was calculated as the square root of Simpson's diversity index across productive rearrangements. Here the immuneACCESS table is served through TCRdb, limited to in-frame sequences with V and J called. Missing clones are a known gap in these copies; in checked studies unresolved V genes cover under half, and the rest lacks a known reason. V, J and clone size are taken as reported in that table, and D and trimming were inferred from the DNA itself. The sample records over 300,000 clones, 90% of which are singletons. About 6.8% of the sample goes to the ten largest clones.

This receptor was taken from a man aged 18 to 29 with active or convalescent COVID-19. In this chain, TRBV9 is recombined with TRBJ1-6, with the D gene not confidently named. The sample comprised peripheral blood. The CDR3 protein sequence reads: CASSVVAENSPLHF. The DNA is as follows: TGTGCCAGCAGCGTAGTAGCTGAGAATTCACCCCTCCACTTT. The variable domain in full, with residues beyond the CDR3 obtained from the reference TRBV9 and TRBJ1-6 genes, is DSGVTQTPKHLITATGQRVTLRCSPRSGDLSVYWYQQSLDQGLQFLIQYYNGEERAKGNILERFSAQQFPDLHSELNLSSLELGDSALYFCASSVVAENSPLHFGNGTRLTVT.